This T cell receptor beta chain emerged from a study of T cells in localized non-small cell lung cancer. For this clone: What it binds is unknown.

V lost 6 bases and J lost 4, with 12 bases in between. The CDR3 is 14 residues long. Germline V lookup: CDR1 MNHEY, CDR2 SVGAGI. Clones were read by immunoSEQ multiplex PCR, and TCRdb kept only the in-frame ones, dropping some. The table has under 20,000 clones, 70% to 90% seen once; the top ten hold about 25%. Study results and limitations: The study sequenced only one region of the tumor. As a result, intratumor heterogeneity could not be excluded and remains possible.

The clonotype comes from a male donor older than 55 with stage I lung adenocarcinoma. The rearrangement joins TRBV6-5 to TRBJ1-4; TRBD1 is a possible D gene (6 bases). This sample comprised peripheral blood, obtained before any cancer treatment. The CDR3: CASRHRVHNEKLFF. The CDR3 bases are TGTGCCAGCAGACACAGGGTCCATAATGAAAAACTGTTTTTT.